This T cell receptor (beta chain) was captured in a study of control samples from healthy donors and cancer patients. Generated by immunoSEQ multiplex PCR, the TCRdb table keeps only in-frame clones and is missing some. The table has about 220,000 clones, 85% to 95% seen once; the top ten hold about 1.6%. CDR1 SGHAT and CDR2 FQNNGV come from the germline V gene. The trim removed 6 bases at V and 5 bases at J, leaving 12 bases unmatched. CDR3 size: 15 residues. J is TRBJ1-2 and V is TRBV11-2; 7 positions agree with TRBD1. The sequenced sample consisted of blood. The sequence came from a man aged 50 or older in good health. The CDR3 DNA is TGTGCCAGCAGACCCTCGACCGGGACAGCGTATGGCTACACCTTC. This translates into CASRPSTGTAYGYTF.